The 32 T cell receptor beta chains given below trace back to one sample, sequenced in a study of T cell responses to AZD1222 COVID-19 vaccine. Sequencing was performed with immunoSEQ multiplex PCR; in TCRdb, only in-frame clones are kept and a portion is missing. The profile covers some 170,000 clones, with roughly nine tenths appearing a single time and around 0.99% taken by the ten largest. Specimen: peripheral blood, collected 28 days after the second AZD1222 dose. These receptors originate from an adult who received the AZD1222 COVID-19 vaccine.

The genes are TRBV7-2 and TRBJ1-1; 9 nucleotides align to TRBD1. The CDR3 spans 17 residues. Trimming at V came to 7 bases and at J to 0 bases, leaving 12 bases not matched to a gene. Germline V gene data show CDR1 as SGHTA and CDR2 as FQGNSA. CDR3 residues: CASIPTGGLVMNTEAFF. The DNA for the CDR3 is TGTGCCAGCATTCCGACAGGGGGTCTAGTCATGAACACTGAAGCTTTCTTT.

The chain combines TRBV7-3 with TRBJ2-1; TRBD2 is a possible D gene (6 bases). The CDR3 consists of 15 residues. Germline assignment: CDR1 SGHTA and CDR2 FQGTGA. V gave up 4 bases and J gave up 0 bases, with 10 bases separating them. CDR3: CASSSGSSSYNEQFF. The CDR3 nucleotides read TGTGCCAGCAGCTCCGGGAGTAGCTCCTACAATGAGCAGTTCTTC. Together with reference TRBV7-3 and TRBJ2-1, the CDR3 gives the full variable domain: GAGVSQTPSNKVTEKGKYVELRCDPISGHTALYWYRQSLGQGPEFLIYFQGTGAADDSGLPNDRFFAVRPEGSVSTLKIQRTERGDSAVYLCASSSGSSSYNEQFFGPGTRLTVL.

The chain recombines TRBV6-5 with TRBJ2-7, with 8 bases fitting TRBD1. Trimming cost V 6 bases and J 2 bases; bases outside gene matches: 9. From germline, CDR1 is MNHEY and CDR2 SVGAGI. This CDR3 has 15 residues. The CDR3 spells CASSILTGEPYEQYF. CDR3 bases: TGTGCCAGCAGCATTTTGACAGGGGAACCCTACGAGCAGTACTTC.

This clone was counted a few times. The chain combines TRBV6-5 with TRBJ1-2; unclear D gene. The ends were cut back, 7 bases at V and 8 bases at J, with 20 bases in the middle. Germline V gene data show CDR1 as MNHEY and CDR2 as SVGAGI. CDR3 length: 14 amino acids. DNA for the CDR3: TGTGCCAGCACCAAAGGTAACCCCGCGGCAGGCTACACCTTC. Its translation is CASTKGNPAAGYTF.

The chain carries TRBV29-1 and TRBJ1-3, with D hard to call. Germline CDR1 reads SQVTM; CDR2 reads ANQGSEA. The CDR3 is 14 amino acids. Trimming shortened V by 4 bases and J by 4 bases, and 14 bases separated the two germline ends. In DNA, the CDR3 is TGCAGCGTTGCCCTCCGGACGGCCGGAAACACCATATATTTT. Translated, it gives CSVALRTAGNTIYF. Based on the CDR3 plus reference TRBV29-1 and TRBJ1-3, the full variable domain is SAVISQKPSRDICQRGTSLTIQCQVDSQVTMMFWYRQQPGQSLTLIATANQGSEATYESGFVIDKFPISRPNLTFSTLTVSNMSPEDSSIYLCSVALRTAGNTIYFGEGSWLTVV.

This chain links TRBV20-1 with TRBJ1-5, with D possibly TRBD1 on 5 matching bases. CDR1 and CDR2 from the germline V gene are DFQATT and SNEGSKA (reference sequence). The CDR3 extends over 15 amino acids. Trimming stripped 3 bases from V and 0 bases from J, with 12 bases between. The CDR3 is CSASQGDHSNQPQHF. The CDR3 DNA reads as TGCAGTGCTAGTCAGGGTGATCATAGCAATCAGCCCCAGCATTTT.

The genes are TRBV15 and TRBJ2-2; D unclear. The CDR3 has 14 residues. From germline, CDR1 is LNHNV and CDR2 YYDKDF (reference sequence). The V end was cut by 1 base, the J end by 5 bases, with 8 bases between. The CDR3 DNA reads TGTGCCACCAGCAGAGCAGCTGCGACCGGGGAGCTGTTTTTT. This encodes CATSRAAATGELFF.

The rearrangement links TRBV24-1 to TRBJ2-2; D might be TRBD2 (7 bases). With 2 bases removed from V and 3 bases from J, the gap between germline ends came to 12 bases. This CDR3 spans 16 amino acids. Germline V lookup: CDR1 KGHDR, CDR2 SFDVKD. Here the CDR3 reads CATSDSTGRDTGELFF. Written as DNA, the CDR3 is TGTGCCACCAGTGATTCCACAGGGAGGGACACCGGGGAGCTGTTTTTT.

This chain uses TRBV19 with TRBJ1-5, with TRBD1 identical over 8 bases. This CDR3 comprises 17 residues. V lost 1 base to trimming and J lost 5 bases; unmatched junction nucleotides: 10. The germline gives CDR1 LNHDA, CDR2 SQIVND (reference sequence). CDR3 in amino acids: CASSIGGQAGAYQPQHF. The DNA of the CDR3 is TGTGCCAGTAGTATAGGGGGACAGGCCGGGGCCTATCAGCCCCAGCATTTT.

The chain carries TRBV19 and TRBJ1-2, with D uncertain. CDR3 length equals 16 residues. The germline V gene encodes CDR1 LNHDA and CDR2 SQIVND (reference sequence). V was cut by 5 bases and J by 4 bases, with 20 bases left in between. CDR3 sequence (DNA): TGTGCCAGTAGTTCAAACACTGCGAGTGGAATCTATGGCTACACCTTC. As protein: CASSSNTASGIYGYTF.

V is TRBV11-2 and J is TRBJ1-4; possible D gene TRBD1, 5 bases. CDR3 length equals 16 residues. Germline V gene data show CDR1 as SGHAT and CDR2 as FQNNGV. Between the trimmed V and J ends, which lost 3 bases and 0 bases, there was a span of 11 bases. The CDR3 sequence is CASSFSRQTTNEKLFF. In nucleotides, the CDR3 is TGTGCCAGCAGCTTCTCAAGACAGACAACTAATGAAAAACTGTTTTTT.

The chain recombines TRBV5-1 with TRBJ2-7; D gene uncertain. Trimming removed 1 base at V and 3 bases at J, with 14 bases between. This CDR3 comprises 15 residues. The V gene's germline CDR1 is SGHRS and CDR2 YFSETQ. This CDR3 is CASSLPSILFYEQYF. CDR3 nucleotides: TGCGCCAGCAGCTTGCCCTCCATTCTATTCTACGAGCAGTACTTC.

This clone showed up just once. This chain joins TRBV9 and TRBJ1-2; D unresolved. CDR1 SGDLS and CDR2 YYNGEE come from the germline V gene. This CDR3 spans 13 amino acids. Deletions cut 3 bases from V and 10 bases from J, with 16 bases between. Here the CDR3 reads CASSALGKNAYTF. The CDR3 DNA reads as TGTGCCAGCAGCGCTCTGGGAAAAAACGCCTACACCTTC.

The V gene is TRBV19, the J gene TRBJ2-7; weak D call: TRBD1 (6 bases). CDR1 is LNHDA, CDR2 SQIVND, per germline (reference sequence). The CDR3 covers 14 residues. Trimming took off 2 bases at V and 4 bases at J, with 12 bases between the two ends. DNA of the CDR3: TGTGCCAGTAGTATACTTGGGGGCCCATACGAGCAGTACTTC. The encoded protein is CASSILGGPYEQYF.

The CDR3 protein is CASSSPAAGNTEAFF. The CDR3 nucleotides are TGTGCCAGCAGTTCCCCCGCAGCAGGGAACACTGAAGCTTTCTTT. The rearrangement links TRBV6-5 to TRBJ1-1; no definite D call. CDR1 and CDR2 (germline): MNHEY, SVGAGI. Trimming shortened V by 4 bases and J by 1 base, and 13 bases separated the two germline ends. There are 15 residues in the CDR3.

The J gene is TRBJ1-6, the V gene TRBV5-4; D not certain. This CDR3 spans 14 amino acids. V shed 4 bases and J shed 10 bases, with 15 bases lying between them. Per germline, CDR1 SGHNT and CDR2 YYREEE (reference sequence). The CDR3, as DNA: TGTGCCAGCAGCCCCCGTATGGTGGGATCACCCCTCCACTTT. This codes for CASSPRMVGSPLHF.

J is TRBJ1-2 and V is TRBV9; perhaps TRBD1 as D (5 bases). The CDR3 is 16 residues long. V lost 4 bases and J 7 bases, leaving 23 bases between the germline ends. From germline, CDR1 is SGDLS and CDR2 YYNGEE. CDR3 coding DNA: TGTGCCAGCAGCTCTACAACGGGACTCCTCCGGGGTGGCTACACCTTC. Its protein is CASSSTTGLLRGGYTF. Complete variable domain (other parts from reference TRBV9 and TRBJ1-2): DSGVTQTPKHLITATGQRVTLRCSPRSGDLSVYWYQQSLDQGLQFLIQYYNGEERAKGNILERFSAQQFPDLHSELNLSSLELGDSALYFCASSSTTGLLRGGYTFGSGTRLTVV.

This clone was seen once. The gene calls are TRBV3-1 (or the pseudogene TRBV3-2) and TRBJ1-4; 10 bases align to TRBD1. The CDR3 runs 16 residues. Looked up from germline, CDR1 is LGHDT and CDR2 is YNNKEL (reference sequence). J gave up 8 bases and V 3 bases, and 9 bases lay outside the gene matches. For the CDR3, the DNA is TGTGCCAGCAGCCAGTTAACTAGACAGGGGGCGGAAAAACTGTTTTTT. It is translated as CASSQLTRQGAEKLFF.

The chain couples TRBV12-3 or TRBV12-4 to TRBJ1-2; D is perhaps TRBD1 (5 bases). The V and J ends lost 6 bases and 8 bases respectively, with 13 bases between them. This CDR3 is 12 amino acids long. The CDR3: CASSPGGDGYTF. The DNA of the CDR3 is TGTGCCAGCAGCCCGGGGGGGGACGGCTACACCTTC.

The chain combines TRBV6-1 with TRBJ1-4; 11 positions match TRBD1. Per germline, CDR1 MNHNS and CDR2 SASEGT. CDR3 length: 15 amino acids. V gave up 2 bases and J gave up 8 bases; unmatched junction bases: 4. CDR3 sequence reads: CASSEPGTGGEKLFF. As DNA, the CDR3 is TGTGCCAGCAGTGAACCTGGGACAGGGGGAGAAAAACTGTTTTTT.

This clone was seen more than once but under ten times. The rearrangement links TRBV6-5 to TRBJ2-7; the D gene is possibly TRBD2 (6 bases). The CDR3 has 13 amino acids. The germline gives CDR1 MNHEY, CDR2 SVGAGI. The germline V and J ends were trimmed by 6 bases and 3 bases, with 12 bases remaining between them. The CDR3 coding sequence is TGTGCCAGCAGGGGGGACTCCTACTACGAGCAGTACTTC. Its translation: CASRGDSYYEQYF.

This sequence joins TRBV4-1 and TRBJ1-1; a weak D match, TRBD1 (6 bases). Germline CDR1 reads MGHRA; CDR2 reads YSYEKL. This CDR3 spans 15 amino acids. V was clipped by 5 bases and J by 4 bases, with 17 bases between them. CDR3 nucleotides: TGCGCCAGCAGCGATGACAGGTATACAGCCACTGAAGCTTTCTTT. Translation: CASSDDRYTATEAFF.

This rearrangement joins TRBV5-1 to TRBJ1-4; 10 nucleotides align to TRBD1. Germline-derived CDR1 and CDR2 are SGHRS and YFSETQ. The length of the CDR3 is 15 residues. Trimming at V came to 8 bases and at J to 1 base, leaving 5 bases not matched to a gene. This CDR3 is CASGTGVVTNEKLFF. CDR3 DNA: TGCGCCAGTGGGACAGGGGTAGTAACTAATGAAAAACTGTTTTTT.

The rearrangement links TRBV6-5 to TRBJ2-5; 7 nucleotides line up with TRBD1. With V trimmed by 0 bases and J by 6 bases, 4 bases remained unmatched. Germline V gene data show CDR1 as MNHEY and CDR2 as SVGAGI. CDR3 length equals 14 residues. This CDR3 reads CASSYSTGVKTQYF. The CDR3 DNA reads TGTGCCAGCAGTTACTCAACAGGGGTGAAGACCCAGTACTTC.

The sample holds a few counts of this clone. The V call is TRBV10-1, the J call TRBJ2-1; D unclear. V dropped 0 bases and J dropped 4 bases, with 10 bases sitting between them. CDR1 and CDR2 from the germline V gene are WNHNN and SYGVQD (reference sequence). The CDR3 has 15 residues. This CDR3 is CASSESRTDYNEQFF. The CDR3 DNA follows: TGCGCCAGCAGTGAGTCCCGGACCGATTACAATGAGCAGTTCTTC.

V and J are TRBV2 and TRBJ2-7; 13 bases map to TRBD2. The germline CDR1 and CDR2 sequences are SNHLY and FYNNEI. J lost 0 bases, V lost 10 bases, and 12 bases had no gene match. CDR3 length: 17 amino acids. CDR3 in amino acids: CAILPGGTSGASYEQYF. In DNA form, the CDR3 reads TGTGCCATCCTCCCCGGCGGGACTAGCGGGGCCTCCTACGAGCAGTACTTC.

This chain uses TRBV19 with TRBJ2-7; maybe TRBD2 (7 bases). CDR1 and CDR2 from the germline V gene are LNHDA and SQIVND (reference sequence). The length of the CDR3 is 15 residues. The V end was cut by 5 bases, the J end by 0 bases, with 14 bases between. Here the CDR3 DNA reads TGTGCCAGTAGTCAACAGGGACTAAGCTCCTACGAGCAGTACTTC. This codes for CASSQQGLSSYEQYF.

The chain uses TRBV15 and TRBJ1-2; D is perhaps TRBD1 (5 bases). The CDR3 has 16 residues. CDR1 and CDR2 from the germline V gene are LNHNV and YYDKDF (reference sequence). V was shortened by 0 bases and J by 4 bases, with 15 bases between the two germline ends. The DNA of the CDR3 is TGTGCCACCAGCAGAGATCAAGGACAACTGGGCTATGGCTACACCTTC. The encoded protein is CATSRDQGQLGYGYTF.

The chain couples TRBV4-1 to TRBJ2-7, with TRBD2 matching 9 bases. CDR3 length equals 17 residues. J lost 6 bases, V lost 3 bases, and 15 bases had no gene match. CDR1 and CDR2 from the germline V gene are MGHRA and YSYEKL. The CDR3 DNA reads TGCGCCAGCAGCCAGGAAGATGCGGGGGGGACAGCCGGCGAGCAGTACTTC. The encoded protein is CASSQEDAGGTAGEQYF.

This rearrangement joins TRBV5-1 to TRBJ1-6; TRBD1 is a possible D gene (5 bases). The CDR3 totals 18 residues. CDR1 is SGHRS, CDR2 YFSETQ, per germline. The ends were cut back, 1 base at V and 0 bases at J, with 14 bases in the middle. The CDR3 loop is CASSLLGEGSSYNSPLHF. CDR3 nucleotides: TGCGCCAGCAGCTTGCTCGGTGAGGGGAGCTCCTATAATTCACCCCTCCACTTT.

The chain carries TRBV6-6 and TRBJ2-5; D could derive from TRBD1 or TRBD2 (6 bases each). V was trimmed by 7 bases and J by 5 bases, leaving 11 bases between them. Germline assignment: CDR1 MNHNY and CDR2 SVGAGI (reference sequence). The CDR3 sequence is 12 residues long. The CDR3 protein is CASMRGEETQYF. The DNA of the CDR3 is TGTGCCAGCATGAGGGGGGAGGAGACCCAGTACTTC.

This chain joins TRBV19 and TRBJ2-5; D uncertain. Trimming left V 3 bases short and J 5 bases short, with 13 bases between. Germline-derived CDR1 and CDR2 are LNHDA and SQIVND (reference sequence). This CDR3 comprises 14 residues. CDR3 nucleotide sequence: TGTGCCAGTAGTATGGGCACTTCCCCGGAGACCCAGTACTTC. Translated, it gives CASSMGTSPETQYF.